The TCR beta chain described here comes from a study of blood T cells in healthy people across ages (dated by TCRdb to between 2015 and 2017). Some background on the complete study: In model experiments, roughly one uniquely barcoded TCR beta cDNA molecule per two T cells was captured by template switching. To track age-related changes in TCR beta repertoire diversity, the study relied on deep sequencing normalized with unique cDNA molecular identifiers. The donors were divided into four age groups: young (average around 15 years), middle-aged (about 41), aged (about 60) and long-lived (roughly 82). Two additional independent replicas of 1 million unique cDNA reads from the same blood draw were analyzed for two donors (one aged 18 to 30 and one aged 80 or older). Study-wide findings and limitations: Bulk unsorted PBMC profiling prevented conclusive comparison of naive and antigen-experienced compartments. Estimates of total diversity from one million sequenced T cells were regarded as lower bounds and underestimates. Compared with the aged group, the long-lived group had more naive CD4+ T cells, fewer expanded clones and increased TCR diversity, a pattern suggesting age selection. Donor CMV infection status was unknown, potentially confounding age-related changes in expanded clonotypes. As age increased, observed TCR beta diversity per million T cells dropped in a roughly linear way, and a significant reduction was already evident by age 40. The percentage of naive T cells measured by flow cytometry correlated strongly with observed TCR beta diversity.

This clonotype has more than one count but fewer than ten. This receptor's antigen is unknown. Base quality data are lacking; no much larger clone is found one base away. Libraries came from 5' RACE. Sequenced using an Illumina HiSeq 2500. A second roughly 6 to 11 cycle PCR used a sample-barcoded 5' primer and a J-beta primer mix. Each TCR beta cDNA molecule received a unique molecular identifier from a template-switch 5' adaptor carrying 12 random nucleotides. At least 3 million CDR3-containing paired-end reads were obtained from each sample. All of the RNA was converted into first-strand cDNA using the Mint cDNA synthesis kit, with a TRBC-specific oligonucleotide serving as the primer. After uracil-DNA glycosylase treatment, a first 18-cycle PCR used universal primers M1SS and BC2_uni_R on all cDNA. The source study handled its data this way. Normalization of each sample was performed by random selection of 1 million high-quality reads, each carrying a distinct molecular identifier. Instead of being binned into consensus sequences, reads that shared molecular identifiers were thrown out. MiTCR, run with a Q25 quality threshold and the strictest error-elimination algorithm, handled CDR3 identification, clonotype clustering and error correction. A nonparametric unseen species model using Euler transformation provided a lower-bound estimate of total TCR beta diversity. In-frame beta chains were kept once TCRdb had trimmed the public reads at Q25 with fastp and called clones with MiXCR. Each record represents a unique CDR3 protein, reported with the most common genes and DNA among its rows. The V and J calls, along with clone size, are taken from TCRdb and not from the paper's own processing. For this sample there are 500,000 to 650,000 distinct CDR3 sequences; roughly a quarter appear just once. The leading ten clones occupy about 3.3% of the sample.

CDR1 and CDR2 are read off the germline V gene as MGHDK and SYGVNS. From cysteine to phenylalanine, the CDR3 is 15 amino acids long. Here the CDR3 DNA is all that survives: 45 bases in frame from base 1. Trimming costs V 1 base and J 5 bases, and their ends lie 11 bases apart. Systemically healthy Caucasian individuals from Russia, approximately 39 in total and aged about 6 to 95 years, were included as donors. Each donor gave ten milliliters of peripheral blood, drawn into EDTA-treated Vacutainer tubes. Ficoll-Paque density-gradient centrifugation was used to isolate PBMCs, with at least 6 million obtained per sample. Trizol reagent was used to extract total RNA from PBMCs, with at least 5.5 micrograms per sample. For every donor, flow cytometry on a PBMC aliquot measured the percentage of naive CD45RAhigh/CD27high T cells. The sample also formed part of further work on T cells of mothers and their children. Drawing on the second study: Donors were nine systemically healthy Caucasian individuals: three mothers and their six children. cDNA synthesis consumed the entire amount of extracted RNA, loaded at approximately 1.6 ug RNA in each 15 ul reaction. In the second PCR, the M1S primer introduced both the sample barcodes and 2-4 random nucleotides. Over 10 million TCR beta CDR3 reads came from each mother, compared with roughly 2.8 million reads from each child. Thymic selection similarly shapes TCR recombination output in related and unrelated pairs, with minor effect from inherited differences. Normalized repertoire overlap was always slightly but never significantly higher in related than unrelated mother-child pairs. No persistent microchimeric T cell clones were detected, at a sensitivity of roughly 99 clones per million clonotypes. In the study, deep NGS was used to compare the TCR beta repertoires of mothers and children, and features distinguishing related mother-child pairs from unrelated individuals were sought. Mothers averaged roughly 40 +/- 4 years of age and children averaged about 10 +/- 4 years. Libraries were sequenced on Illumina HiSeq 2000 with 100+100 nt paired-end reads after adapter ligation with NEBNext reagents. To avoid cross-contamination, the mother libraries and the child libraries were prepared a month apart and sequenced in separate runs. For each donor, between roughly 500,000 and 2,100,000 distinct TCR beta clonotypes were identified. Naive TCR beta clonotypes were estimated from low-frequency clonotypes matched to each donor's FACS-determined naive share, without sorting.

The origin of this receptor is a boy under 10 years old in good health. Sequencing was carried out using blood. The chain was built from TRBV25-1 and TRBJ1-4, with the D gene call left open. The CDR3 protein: CASSESGSRNEKLFF. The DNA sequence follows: TGTGCCAGCAGTGAATCCGGGTCTAGGAATGAAAAACTGTTTTTT. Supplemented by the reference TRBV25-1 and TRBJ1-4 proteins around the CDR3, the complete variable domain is EADIYQTPRYLVIGTGKKITLECSQTMGHDKMYWYQQDPGMELHLIHYSYGVNSTEKGDLSSESTVSRIRTEHFPLTLESARPSHTSQYLCASSESGSRNEKLFFGSGTQLSVL.